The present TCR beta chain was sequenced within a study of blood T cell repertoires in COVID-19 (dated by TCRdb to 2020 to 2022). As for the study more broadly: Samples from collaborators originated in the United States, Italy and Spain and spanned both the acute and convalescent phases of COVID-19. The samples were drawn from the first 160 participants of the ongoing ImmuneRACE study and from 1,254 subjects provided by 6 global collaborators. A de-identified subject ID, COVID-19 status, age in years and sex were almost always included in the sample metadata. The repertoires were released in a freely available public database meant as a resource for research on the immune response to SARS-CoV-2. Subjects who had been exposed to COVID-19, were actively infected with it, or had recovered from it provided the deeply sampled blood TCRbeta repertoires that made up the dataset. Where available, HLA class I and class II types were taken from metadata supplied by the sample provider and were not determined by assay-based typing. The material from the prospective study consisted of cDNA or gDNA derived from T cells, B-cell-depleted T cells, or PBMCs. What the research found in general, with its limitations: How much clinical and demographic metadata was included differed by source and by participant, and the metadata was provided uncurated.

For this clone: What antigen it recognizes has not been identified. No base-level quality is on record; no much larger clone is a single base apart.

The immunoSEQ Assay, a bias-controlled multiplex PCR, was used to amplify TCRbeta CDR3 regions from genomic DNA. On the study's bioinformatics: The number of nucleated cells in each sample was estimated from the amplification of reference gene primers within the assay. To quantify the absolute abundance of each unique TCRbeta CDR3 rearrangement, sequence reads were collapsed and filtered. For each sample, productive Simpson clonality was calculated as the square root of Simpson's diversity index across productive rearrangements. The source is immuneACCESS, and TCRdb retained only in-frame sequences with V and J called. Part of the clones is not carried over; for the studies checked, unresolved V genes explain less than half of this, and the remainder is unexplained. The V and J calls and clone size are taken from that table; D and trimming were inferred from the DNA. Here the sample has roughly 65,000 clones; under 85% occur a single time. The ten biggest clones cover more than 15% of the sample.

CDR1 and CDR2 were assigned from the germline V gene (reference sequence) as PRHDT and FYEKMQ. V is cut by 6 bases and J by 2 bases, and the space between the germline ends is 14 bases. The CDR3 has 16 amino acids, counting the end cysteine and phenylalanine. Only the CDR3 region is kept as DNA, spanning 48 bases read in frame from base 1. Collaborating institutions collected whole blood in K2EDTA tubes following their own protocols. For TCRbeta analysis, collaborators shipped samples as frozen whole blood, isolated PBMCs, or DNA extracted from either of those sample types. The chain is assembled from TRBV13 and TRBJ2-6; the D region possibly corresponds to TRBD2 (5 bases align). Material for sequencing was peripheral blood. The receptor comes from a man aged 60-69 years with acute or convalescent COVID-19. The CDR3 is CASSYVRGTGANVLTF. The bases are TGTGCCAGCAGTTACGTTCGGGGTACTGGGGCCAACGTCCTGACTTTC. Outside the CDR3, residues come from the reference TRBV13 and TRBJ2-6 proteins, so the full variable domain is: AAGVIQSPRHLIKEKRETATLKCYPIPRHDTVYWYQQGPGQDPQFLISFYEKMQSDKGSIPDRFSAQQFSDYHSELNMSSLELGDSALYFCASSYVRGTGANVLTFGAGSRLTVL.